The clone carrying this T cell receptor beta chain was found a few times. Its specificity is not known. The data originate from a study of metastatic and nonmetastatic thyroid tumors. Points from the study as a whole: Across blood and tumor, TCR beta diversity in malignant thyroid tumors was reportedly significantly higher than in benign nodules.

Trimming took 3 bases from V and 8 from J, leaving 10 bases between them. The CDR3 runs to 12 residues. Nobody among the patients had been given any treatment before thyroid surgery. From the PCR reads, TCRdb re-called clones with MiXCR. The repertoire includes 8,000 to 9,000 clones, more than 20% of them detected once, and roughly a quarter sits in the top ten. The specimen was tumor tissue. This chain links TRBV12-3 or TRBV12-4 with TRBJ1-2, with unresolved D. The TCR comes from a female donor with papillary thyroid cancer or a benign thyroid nodule (not recorded which). Some clones in this sample may be carry-over from other donors' samples. CDR3 sequence: CASSFRTTGYTF. The CDR3 nucleotides are TGTGCCAGCAGTTTTCGGACGACGGGCTACACCTTC.